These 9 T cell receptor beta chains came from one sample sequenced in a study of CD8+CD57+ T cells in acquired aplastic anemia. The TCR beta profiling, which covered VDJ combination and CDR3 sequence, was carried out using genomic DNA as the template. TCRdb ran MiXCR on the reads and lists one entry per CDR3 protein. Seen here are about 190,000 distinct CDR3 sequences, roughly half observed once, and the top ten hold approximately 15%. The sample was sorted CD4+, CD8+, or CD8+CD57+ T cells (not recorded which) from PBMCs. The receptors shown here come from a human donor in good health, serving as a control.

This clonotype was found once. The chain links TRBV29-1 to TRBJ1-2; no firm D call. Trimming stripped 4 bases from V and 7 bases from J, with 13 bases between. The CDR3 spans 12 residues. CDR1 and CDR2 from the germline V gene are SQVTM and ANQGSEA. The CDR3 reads CSVVAGPGGYTF. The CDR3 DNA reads TGCAGCGTTGTCGCAGGCCCAGGTGGCTACACCTTC. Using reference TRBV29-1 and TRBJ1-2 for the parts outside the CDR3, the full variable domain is SAVISQKPSRDICQRGTSLTIQCQVDSQVTMMFWYRQQPGQSLTLIATANQGSEATYESGFVIDKFPISRPNLTFSTLTVSNMSPEDSSIYLCSVVAGPGGYTFGSGTRLTVV.

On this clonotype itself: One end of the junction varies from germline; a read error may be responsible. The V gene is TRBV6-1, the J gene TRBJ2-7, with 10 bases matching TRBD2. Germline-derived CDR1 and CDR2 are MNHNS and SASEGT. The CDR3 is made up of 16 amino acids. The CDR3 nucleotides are TGCGCCAGCAGTGAGCCGGGACTAGCGTTCGGCTACGAGCAGTACTTC. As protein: CASSEPGLAFGYEQYF.

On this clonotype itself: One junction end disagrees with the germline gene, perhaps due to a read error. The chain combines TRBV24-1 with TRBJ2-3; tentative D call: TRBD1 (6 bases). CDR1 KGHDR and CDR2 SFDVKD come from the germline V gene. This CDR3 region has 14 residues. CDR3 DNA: TGTGCCACCAGTGATTTGCGGGACACAGATACGCAGTGTTTT. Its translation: CATSDLRDTDTQCF.

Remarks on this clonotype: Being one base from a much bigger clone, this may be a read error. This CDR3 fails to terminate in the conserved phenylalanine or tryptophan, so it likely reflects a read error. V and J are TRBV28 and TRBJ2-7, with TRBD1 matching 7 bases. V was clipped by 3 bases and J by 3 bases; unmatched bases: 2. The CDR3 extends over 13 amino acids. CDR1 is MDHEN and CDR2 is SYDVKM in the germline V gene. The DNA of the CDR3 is TGTGCCAGCAGTTTCGGACAGGACTACGAGCAGTACCTC. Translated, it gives CASSFGQDYEQYL.

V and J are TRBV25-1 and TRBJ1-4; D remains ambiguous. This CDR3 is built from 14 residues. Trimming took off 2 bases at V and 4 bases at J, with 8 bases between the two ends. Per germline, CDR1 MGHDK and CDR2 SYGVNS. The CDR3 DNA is TGTGCCAGCAGTGAAGCGCCGTTTAATGAAAAACTGTTTTTT. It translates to CASSEAPFNEKLFF. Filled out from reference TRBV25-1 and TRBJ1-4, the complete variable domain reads EADIYQTPRYLVIGTGKKITLECSQTMGHDKMYWYQQDPGMELHLIHYSYGVNSTEKGDLSSESTVSRIRTEHFPLTLESARPSHTSQYLCASSEAPFNEKLFFGSGTQLSVL.

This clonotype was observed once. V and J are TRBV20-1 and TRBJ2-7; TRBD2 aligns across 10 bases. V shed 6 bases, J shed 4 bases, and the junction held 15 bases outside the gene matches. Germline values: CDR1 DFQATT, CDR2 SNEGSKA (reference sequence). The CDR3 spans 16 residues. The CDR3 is CSAKTRSGRATYEQYF. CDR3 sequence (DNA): TGCAGTGCCAAAACGAGGAGCGGGAGGGCAACTTACGAGCAGTACTTC.

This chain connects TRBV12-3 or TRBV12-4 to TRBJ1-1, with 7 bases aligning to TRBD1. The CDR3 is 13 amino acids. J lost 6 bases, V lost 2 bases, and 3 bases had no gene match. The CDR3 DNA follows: TGTGCCAGCAGTTTATGGCAGGGGGCTGAAGCTTTCTTT. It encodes CASSLWQGAEAFF.

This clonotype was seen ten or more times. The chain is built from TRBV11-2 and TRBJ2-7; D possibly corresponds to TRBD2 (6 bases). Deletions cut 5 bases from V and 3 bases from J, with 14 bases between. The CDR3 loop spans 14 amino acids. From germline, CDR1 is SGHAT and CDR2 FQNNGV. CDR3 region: CASSPWGELYEQYF. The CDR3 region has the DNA TGTGCCAGCAGCCCCTGGGGGGAGCTCTACGAGCAGTACTTC. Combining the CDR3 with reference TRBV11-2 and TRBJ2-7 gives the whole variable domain EAGVAQSPRYKIIEKRQSVAFWCNPISGHATLYWYQQILGQGPKLLIQFQNNGVVDDSQLPKDRFSAERLKGVDSTLKIQPAKLEDSAVYLCASSPWGELYEQYFGPGTRLTVT.

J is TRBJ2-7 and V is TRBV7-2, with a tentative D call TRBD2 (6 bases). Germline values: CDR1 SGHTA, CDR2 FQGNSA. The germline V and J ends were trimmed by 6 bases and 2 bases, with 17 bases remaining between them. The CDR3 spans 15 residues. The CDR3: CASSDGGTGAYEQYF. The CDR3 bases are TGTGCCAGCAGTGATGGCGGGACGGGTGCCTACGAGCAGTACTTC.